What follows is one T cell receptor beta chain and its context. Constant-region reverse primers amplified full-length variable regions, followed by semi-nested Nested Universal Primer A PCR. TCRdb reprocessed the 5' RACE reads via MiXCR and lists one record per CDR3 protein. The table has about 40,000 distinct CDR3 sequences, around 30% seen once. The V gene end was trimmed by 5 bases and the J gene end by 1 base; junction bases not matched to a gene: 4. CDR1 and CDR2 from the germline V gene are MNHNS and SASEGT. The CDR3 has 14 residues. V usage is TRBV6-1 and J usage is TRBJ2-7; TRBD1 aligns across 8 bases. Sequenced input: tumor-infiltrating memory CD4+ T cells sorted from the breast tumor. Regarding subset: memory CD4+ T cells, CD4+CD45RO+CD25-. This receptor was taken from a female donor with breast cancer. In DNA, the CDR3 is TGTGCCAGCAGTAGGGACAGGTCTTCCTACGAGCAGTACTTC. Translated, it gives CASSRDRSSYEQYF.